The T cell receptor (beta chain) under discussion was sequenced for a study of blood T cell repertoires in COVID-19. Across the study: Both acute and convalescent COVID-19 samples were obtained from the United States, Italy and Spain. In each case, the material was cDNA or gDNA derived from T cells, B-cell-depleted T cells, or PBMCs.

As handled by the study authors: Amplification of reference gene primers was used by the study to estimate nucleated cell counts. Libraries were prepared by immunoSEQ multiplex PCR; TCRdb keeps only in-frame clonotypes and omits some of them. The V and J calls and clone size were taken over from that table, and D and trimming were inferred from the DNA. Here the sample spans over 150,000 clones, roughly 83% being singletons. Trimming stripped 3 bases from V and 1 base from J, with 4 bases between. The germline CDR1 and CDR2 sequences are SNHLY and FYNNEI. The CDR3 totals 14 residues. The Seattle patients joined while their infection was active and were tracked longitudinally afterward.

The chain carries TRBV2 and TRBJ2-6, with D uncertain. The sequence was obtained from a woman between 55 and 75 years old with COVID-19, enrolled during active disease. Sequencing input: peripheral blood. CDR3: CASSDISGANVLTF. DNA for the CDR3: TGTGCCAGCAGTGATATATCTGGGGCCAACGTCCTGACTTTC.